A selection of T cell receptor beta chains follows, all from one sample in a study of response to subunit inactivated influenza vaccine. MiXCR, run by TCRdb on the RT-PCR reads, gives a single entry per CDR3 protein. The repertoire has around 710,000 distinct CDR3 sequences, approximately 15% of them found once; the top ten carry around 7.3%. The sample here was PBMCs from blood, taken around 15 days before vaccination. Receptors originate from a man aged 50-59 years who received an inactivated influenza vaccine. CDR3s include the opening cysteine and the closing phenylalanine or tryptophan. The size of a clone is reported for some rows only, either as once, few or many, or as a class for expanded clones.

>TRBJ2-7|-|TRBV5-1
CASSLVQPSYEQYF
>TRBJ2-1|-|TRBV20-1
CSAIRLAGHNEQFF
>TRBJ2-1|-|TRBV20-1
CSASTLAGASYNEQFF
>TRBJ2-7|few|TRBV30
CAWSSLGYEQYF
>TRBJ2-4|-|TRBV20-1
CSAGTGAKNIQYF
>TRBJ2-2|few|TRBV7-2
CASSSGTGNSGELFF
>TRBJ2-2|-|TRBV10-3
CAIPGGGQGNTGELFF
>TRBJ1-4|-|TRBV5-4
CASSLPSDEKLFF
>TRBJ1-2|-|TRBV15
CATSRDALGYGYTF
>TRBJ2-3|-|TRBV15
CATSRSGGVPPDTQYF
>TRBJ2-2|-|TRBV5-1
CASSLEIPTGDGTGELFF
>TRBJ2-3|few|TRBV7-2
CASSTRAGQDTQYF
>TRBJ1-5|-|TRBV20-1
CSARDFDGVRGQPQHF
>TRBJ1-5|many|TRBV4-1
CASSQERGGNQPQHF
>TRBJ1-1|-|TRBV29-1
CSGKQGAAEVFF
>TRBJ2-2|-|TRBV24-1
CATSDPTGTVTGELFF
>TRBJ2-5|-|TRBV7-2
CASSLPSGQETQYF
>TRBJ1-1|-|TRBV2
CASSGTGWGELTEAFF
>TRBJ2-2|-|TRBV7-8
CASSPLSAGELFF
>TRBJ2-3|few|TRBV20-1
CSARLLSTDTQYF
>TRBJ1-2|many|TRBV5-1
CASSLGQENGYTF
>TRBJ2-3|few|TRBV3-1
CASSSRTRVWPNTDTQYF